Below, 13 T cell receptor beta chains from the same sample are listed, as sequenced in a study of blood T cell repertoires in COVID-19. Measured with immunoSEQ multiplex PCR; TCRdb has only the in-frame clones, and not every one. The sample lists 300,000 to 400,000 clones, 85% to 90% occurring once. Sequences were obtained from peripheral blood. These receptor sequences come from a woman in her seventies with COVID-19, enrolled during active disease.

The chain recombines TRBV5-6 with TRBJ1-2; D is perhaps TRBD1 (5 bases). V was pared by 2 bases and J by 2 bases, with 10 bases between. From germline, CDR1 is SGHDT and CDR2 YYEEEE. The CDR3 sequence is 14 residues long. CDR3 DNA: TGTGCCAGCAGCTTAGACAGAGCCAACTATGGCTACACCTTC. Encoded protein: CASSLDRANYGYTF.

V is TRBV5-1 and J is TRBJ1-1, with D perhaps matching TRBD1 (5 bases). The CDR3 loop spans 18 amino acids. Trimming took off 1 base at V and 0 bases at J, with 19 bases between the two ends. From germline, CDR1 is SGHRS and CDR2 YFSETQ. CDR3 amino acids: CASSLNVQDLPLNTEAFF. The CDR3 nucleotides are TGCGCCAGCAGCTTGAACGTACAGGACCTTCCATTGAACACTGAAGCTTTCTTT.

V gene TRBV10-3 combines with J gene TRBJ1-6, with 9 bases aligning to TRBD1. This CDR3 has 15 residues. Trimming cost V 5 bases and J 6 bases; bases outside gene matches: 5. Germline values: CDR1 ENHRY, CDR2 SYGVKD. Here the CDR3 DNA reads TGTGCCATCAGTAGGACAGGGGATCCTAATTCACCCCTCCACTTT. Its protein is CAISRTGDPNSPLHF.

The chain joins TRBV28 to TRBJ2-7; weak D call: TRBD2 (6 bases). There are 13 residues in the CDR3. Germline V gene lookup returns CDR1 MDHEN and CDR2 SYDVKM. V was shortened by 5 bases and J by 2 bases, with 10 bases between the two germline ends. The CDR3 sequence: CASSTGTPYEQYF. The CDR3 nucleotides read TGTGCCAGCAGTACGGGGACTCCCTACGAGCAGTACTTC. Drawing the rest from reference TRBV28 and TRBJ2-7, the complete variable domain is DVKVTQSSRYLVKRTGEKVFLECVQDMDHENMFWYRQDPGLGLRLIYFSYDVKMKEKGDIPEGYSVSREKKERFSLILESASTNQTSMYLCASSTGTPYEQYFGPGTRLTVT.

The V call is TRBV5-1, the J call TRBJ2-3; D is undetermined. Trimming stripped 1 base from V and 4 bases from J, with 4 bases between. The CDR3 is 12 amino acids. From germline, CDR1 is SGHRS and CDR2 YFSETQ. The CDR3 spells CASSLTADTQYF. Written as DNA, the CDR3 is TGCGCCAGCAGCTTGACTGCAGATACGCAGTATTTT.

This clone was counted only a few times. The chain couples TRBV11-2 to TRBJ2-2, with D perhaps TRBD1 (6 bases). Looked up from germline, CDR1 is SGHAT and CDR2 is FQNNGV. Trimming left V 3 bases short and J 4 bases short, with 12 bases between. The CDR3 is made up of 15 amino acids. The CDR3 coding sequence is TGTGCCAGCAGCTTCCGGGACACCCGCACCGGGGAGCTGTTTTTT. It is translated as CASSFRDTRTGELFF. Drawing the rest from reference TRBV11-2 and TRBJ2-2, the complete variable domain is EAGVAQSPRYKIIEKRQSVAFWCNPISGHATLYWYQQILGQGPKLLIQFQNNGVVDDSQLPKDRFSAERLKGVDSTLKIQPAKLEDSAVYLCASSFRDTRTGELFFGEGSRLTVL.

This clone was counted between two and nine times. V is TRBV24-1 and J is TRBJ1-2, with D perhaps matching TRBD1 (5 bases). The V end lost 7 bases, the J end lost 7 bases, and 12 bases lay between the germline ends. This CDR3 is built from 12 residues. CDR1 KGHDR and CDR2 SFDVKD come from the germline V gene. CDR3 nucleotides: TGTGCCACCAGCGCAGGGCAGATTGGCTACACCTTC. Its translation is CATSAGQIGYTF.

This rearrangement joins TRBV18 to TRBJ1-2, with no clear D. Germline V CDR1 and CDR2: KGHSH, LQKENI. V lost 3 bases and J lost 3, with 8 bases in between. The CDR3 loop spans 13 amino acids. This CDR3 reads CASSPPGDYGYTF. The CDR3 coding sequence is TGTGCCAGCTCACCCCCGGGAGACTATGGCTACACCTTC.

The chain links TRBV7-8 to TRBJ1-5; TRBD1 agrees at 7 bases. Unmatched junction bases numbered 10, after V lost 5 bases and J lost 9 bases. The CDR3 extends over 14 amino acids. Germline V gene data show CDR1 as SGHVS and CDR2 as FQNEAQ. The DNA of the CDR3 is TGTGCCAGCAGCCCGACAGGGTACCCAGGGCCCCAGCATTTT. Its protein is CASSPTGYPGPQHF.

The chain uses TRBV5-1 and TRBJ1-4, with TRBD1 matching 10 bases. Unmatched junction bases numbered 4, after V lost 0 bases and J lost 2 bases. The CDR3 runs 17 residues. Germline V gene lookup returns CDR1 SGHRS and CDR2 YFSETQ. CDR3 DNA: TGCGCCAGCAGCTTGGGACAGGGGGCTGGCACTAATGAAAAACTGTTTTTT. Translated: CASSLGQGAGTNEKLFF.

The rearrangement links TRBV29-1 to TRBJ2-1, with 7 bases that match TRBD2. CDR1 SQVTM and CDR2 ANQGSEA come from the germline V gene. Germline trimming cut 3 bases from V and 7 bases from J; bases unmatched to any gene: 9. The CDR3 extends over 14 amino acids. In DNA, the CDR3 is TGCAGCGTTGAGGCAGGGAGCGGGGAGAATGAGCAGTTCTTC. Translation: CSVEAGSGENEQFF.

The chain recombines TRBV2 with TRBJ2-5, with TRBD2 identical over 7 bases. Looked up from germline, CDR1 is SNHLY and CDR2 is FYNNEI. J lost 2 bases, V lost 5 bases, and 5 bases had no gene match. The CDR3 is 14 residues long. CDR3 DNA: TGTGCCAGCAGTCGGACTAGGGGACAAGAGACCCAGTACTTC. Translated, it gives CASSRTRGQETQYF.

V is TRBV30 and J is TRBJ1-2; the D is unclear. The length of the CDR3 is 13 residues. CDR1 and CDR2 (germline): GTSNPN, SVGIG (reference sequence). V lost 3 bases and J lost 2, with 10 bases in between. DNA for the CDR3: TGTGCCTGGAGGCGCGGGCCCAACTATGGCTACACCTTC. It codes for CAWRRGPNYGYTF.